Given below is one TCR beta chain in context. This clonotype showed up just a few times. Its antigen is currently not known. Qualities for individual bases were not recorded, and no much larger clone is one base off. The run used an Illumina HiSeq 2500. TCR beta libraries were prepared by quantitative 5'-RACE with molecular barcodes. The study's processing was this. A new computational method, built on a probabilistic model of VDJ rearrangement, was used to identify disease-linked TCR variants. The raw public reads went through TCRdb reprocessing: fastp at Q25, MiXCR clone calling, in-frame beta chains kept. CDR3 protein duplicates are merged, each entry listing the most common genes and DNA. The V and J calls, along with clone size, are taken from TCRdb and not from the paper's own processing. This sample comprises roughly 230,000 distinct CDR3 sequences, roughly 10% of them detected only once. The ten largest clones take up roughly 2.5% of the sample.

The data were obtained in a study of CD8 T cells in ankylosing spondylitis (dated by TCRdb to about 2017). For the study in its entirety: To find TCR variants linked to disease, the study profiled T cell receptor beta repertoires in ankylosing spondylitis patients and healthy donors. In total, the full study cohort was made up of some 100 healthy donors and 25 or so ankylosing spondylitis patients. Peripheral blood was sampled, and synovial fluid was also collected from ankylosing spondylitis patients. Overall study results and their limits: Some motif variants were previously reported in synovial fluid and blood of reactive arthritis patients, suggesting common disease-initiation mechanisms. Blood from ankylosing spondylitis patients appeared to be characterized by a TCR beta motif composed of roughly eight highly homologous amino acid variants. The disease-linked clones were reported to be significantly enriched in matched synovial fluid samples from ankylosing spondylitis patients. The disease-linked clones showed a CD8+ phenotype and occurred at relatively low frequencies in peripheral blood.

Counted from cysteine to phenylalanine, this CDR3 has 12 amino acids. The entry retains the CDR3 DNA only, 36 bases that are in frame from base 1. CDR1 and CDR2 are drawn from the germline V gene: ENHRY, SYGVKD. Trimming at the junction amounts to 4 bases on V and 6 bases on J, and the germline ends lie 9 bases apart. The chain couples TRBV10-3 to TRBJ1-2; a confident D gene designation cannot be given. This TCR was recovered from a male donor with ankylosing spondylitis or in good health (not recorded which). Input material: blood, either unsorted or a sorted T cell fraction (not recorded which). In nucleotides, the sequence is TGTGCCATCAGTGCACCAGTAGATGGCTACACCTTC. It translates to CAISAPVDGYTF.